The sequence of this T cell receptor (beta chain) was determined in a study of T cell repertoires in cytomegalovirus infection. Via MiXCR, TCRdb re-called the reads, giving one row per CDR3 protein. The sample holds fewer than 550,000 distinct CDR3 sequences; approximately 10% are singletons and the top ten take roughly 10%. This clonotype was seen once. Input material: PBMCs. The sequence came from a human donor in good health (CMV status not recorded). Some clones in this sample may be carry-over from other donors' samples.

The CDR3, as DNA: TGCAGTGCTAGTAGAAACGGGGAGCTGTTTTTT. Amino acid sequence: CSASRNGELFF. V is TRBV20-1 and J is TRBJ2-2; D not resolved. Trimming left V 3 bases short and J 7 bases short, with 6 bases between. The CDR3 covers 11 residues. The germline V gene has CDR1 DFQATT and CDR2 SNEGSKA (reference sequence).